The following is a TCR beta chain sequence with its context. Its antigen specificity is not known. Base qualities are not recorded, but no much larger clone differs from it by a single base. The CDR3 regions of human TCRbeta chains were analyzed by immunosequencing. The paper's processing steps were these. TCRs in the repertoires were compared against a reference library of SARS-CoV-2-specific TCRs that had been generated with the MIRA antigen-specificity platform. Breadth was defined as the fraction of unique TCRs that were SARS-CoV-2-associated, and depth was defined as the fraction of total T cells that were SARS-CoV-2-associated. Using the MIRA data, every spike-specific TCR was mapped to the spike region that the TCR reacted to and assigned to either a CD4 or a CD8 class. Log10-transformed breadth and depth values were compared by one-way ANOVA with Sidak's multiple comparisons tests. TCRdb stores this immuneACCESS table with in-frame sequences only. Part of the clones is absent; in the studies checked, under half of the shortfall reflects unresolved V genes, and no reason is known for the rest. V, J and clone size are taken as reported in that table, and D and trimming were inferred from the DNA itself. Within this sample are fewer than 150,000 clones, with more than 75% of them counted one time only. Of the sample, around 3.8% is held by the ten largest clones.

Via the germline V gene, CDR1 is LGHNA and CDR2 YNFKEQ. The cysteine opens and the phenylalanine closes a CDR3 of 15 amino acids. Only the CDR3 DNA stays, 45 bases, in frame from base 1. V ends up 3 bases short and J 4 bases short, with an unmatched junction base count of 6. The data are from a study of T cell responses to AZD1222 COVID-19 vaccine (dated by TCRdb to about 2021). Regarding the study in general: A total of more than 230 trial participants underwent TCR sequencing, of whom about 210 received two doses of AZD1222 and some 26 received two doses of the MenACWY control vaccine. Trial participants were enrolled into age subgroups of 18-55, 56-69 and 70-plus years, which contained about 150, 27 and 61 TCR-sequenced participants, respectively. Results and caveats for the whole study, not just this receptor: Because no day 14 peak-response samples were available, repertoires were characterized only after the peak T cell response. Participants were mostly white British, with more females than males. The authors suggested clonal diversity may have been underestimated. Conclusions about previously exposed vaccinees are limited, since just a handful of AZD1222 recipients were seropositive for SARS-CoV-2 at baseline. A significant rise in spike-specific TCR breadth and depth was observed after two AZD1222 doses relative to day 0 and relative to MenACWY recipients. CD4 TCRs associated with the vaccine covered the entire spike protein, and the dominant responses were in regions 160-218 and 743-854. Reportedly, close to half of the unique spike-specific TCRs recognized epitopes lying outside the regions that are mutated in the B.1.351 and B.1.1.7 variants. In the small 56-69-year group, the increase in depth fell short of significance, most likely because of low power.

Interpreted using the paper, the time point label stands for: about 28 days (+/-7) after the second vaccine dose. Because spike-specific TCR depth and breadth did not differ between the two schedules, AZD1222 recipients who got a second dose at roughly 4 weeks were pooled with those who got a second dose at roughly 12 weeks. The vaccinee samples were drawn from two UK trials, COV001 and COV002, one of which was a single-blind randomized controlled phase 2/3 trial testing AZD1222 (ChAdOx1 nCoV-19) in healthy adults. For TCRbeta chain sequencing, PBMC samples were collected from trial participants at day 0 and at day 28 after the second dose.

The chain is encoded by TRBV4-2 joined to TRBJ1-1; the junction holds 9 bases that match TRBD1. The TCR originated in an adult who received the AZD1222 COVID-19 vaccine. Material: peripheral blood, obtained 28 days after the second AZD1222 dose. The CDR3 region reads CASSQDPTGGTEAFF. The sequence in DNA is TGTGCCAGCAGCCAGGACCCGACAGGGGGCACTGAAGCTTTCTTT.